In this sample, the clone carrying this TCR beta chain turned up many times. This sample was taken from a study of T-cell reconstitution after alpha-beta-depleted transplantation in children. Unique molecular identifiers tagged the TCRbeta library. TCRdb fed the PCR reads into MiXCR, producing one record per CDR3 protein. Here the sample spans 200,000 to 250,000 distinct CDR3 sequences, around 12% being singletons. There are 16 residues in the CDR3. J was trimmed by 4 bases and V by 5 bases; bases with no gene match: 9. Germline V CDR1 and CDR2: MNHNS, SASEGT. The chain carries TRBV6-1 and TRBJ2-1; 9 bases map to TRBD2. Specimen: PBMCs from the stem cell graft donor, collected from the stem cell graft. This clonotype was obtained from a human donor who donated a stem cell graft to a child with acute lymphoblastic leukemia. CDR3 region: CASSPGGRGPYNEQFF. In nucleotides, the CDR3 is TGTGCCAGCAGTCCAGGCGGGAGGGGACCTTACAATGAGCAGTTCTTC.